The next 16 T cell receptor beta chains were all read from a single sample in a study of breast tumors, draining lymph nodes, adjacent tissues. Breast cancer patients provided tissue from their axillary draining lymph nodes. TCRdb reprocessed the multiplex PCR reads via MiXCR and lists one record per CDR3 protein. This sample carries about 230,000 distinct CDR3 sequences, roughly 30% of them seen once, and the ten largest clones take around 1.5%. Sequencing was carried out using axillary lymph node tissue. The receptors shown here come from a female donor with breast cancer. Some clones in this sample may be carry-over from other donors' samples.

This clonotype was observed at least ten times. The genes are TRBV19 and TRBJ1-3, with a weak D call TRBD1 (6 bases). V lost 5 bases, J lost 1 base, and 18 bases lay in between. CDR3 length: 17 amino acids. Germline V gene data show CDR1 as LNHDA and CDR2 as SQIVND (reference sequence). CDR3 DNA: TGTGCCAGTAGTCAAACCCAACAGGGCTATTCTGGAAACACCATATATTTT. This gives the protein CASSQTQQGYSGNTIYF.

This clonotype was seen at least ten times. The chain combines TRBV5-5 with TRBJ2-2, with D possibly being TRBD1 (7 bases). The V end lost 4 bases, the J end lost 4 bases, and 17 bases lay between the germline ends. In germline, CDR1 is SGHKS, CDR2 YYEKEE (reference sequence). CDR3 length: 16 amino acids. The CDR3 region is CASSIGGGAGTGELFF. CDR3 bases: TGTGCCAGCAGCATCGGAGGGGGCGCAGGCACCGGGGAGCTGTTTTTT.

Worth noting for this clonotype: The junction shows a germline mismatch at one end, possibly a read error. The chain recombines TRBV20-1 with TRBJ2-5; no clear D gene. CDR1 and CDR2 (germline): DFQATT, SNEGSKA (reference sequence). The CDR3 is 14 residues long. Here the CDR3 DNA reads TGCAGTGCTAGAGACCGAACTGTGCAAGGGACCCAGTACTTC. This codes for CSARDRTVQGTQYF.

In this sample, this clonotype turned up many times. The chain links TRBV20-1 to TRBJ2-5; D unresolved. Looked up from germline, CDR1 is DFQATT and CDR2 is SNEGSKA (reference sequence). The CDR3 is made up of 12 amino acids. V dropped 0 bases and J dropped 5 bases, with 7 bases sitting between them. CDR3 amino acids: CSAREKAETQYF. The CDR3 nucleotides read TGCAGTGCTAGAGAGAAGGCGGAGACCCAGTACTTC.

The chain combines TRBV7-2 with TRBJ2-3; 9 bases line up with TRBD2. Germline trimming cut 1 base from V and 11 bases from J; bases unmatched to any gene: 13. The CDR3 extends over 16 amino acids. The germline gives CDR1 SGHTA, CDR2 FQGNSA. The CDR3 DNA reads TGTGCCAGCAGCTTAGGTATCGCGGGAGGGGACAATGAGCAGTATTTT. Its translation: CASSLGIAGGDNEQYF.

This clonotype was found many times. This chain links TRBV7-9 with TRBJ2-7, with 11 bases aligning to TRBD1. V lost 5 bases and J lost 6; bases outside the gene matches: 6. CDR1 and CDR2 from the germline V gene are SEHNR and FQNEAQ (reference sequence). The CDR3 is made up of 14 amino acids. Here the CDR3 reads CASSQDRGRREQYF. The CDR3 coding sequence is TGTGCCAGCAGCCAGGACAGGGGGCGCCGCGAGCAGTACTTC.

In its sample, this clonotype was seen many times. The chain employs TRBV12-3 or TRBV12-4 and TRBJ2-1, with D perhaps matching TRBD2 (6 bases). Trimming shortened V by 2 bases and J by 13 bases, and 12 bases separated the two germline ends. CDR3 size: 12 residues. The CDR3 loop is CASSLLGAGQFF. In DNA, the CDR3 is TGTGCCAGCAGTTTATTGGGTGCGGGACAGTTCTTC.

This clonotype was recorded at least ten times. This chain uses TRBV6-1 with TRBJ2-7, with D possibly matching TRBD2 (6 bases). Trimming cost V 6 bases and J 9 bases, with 21 bases left between them. This CDR3 comprises 14 residues. CDR1 is MNHNS and CDR2 is SASEGT in the germline V gene. In nucleotides, the CDR3 is TGTGCCAGCAGCGCGGGACGGATGGGGGTATGGCAGTACTTC. Protein product: CASSAGRMGVWQYF.

Many counts were recorded for this clonotype. The rearrangement joins TRBV3-1 to TRBJ2-3, with TRBD2 matching 7 bases. The germline gives CDR1 LGHDT, CDR2 YNNKEL (reference sequence). The CDR3 consists of 17 residues. V shed 0 bases, J shed 9 bases, and the junction held 15 bases outside the gene matches. As DNA, the CDR3 is TGTGCCAGCAGCCAAGATGATGGACTAGTCTTTTTCCGAACGCAGTATTTT. Translating gives CASSQDDGLVFFRTQYF.

This clonotype was seen many times. This chain joins TRBV30 and TRBJ1-6, with TRBD1 matching 7 bases. CDR3 size: 14 residues. Germline V gene sequence: CDR1 GTSNPN, CDR2 SVGIG (reference sequence). With 2 bases clipped from V and 8 bases from J, the junction kept 6 bases outside the gene matches. In DNA, the CDR3 is TGTGCCTGGAGTACTGGACAGGTCGATTCACCCCTCCACTTT. Amino acids: CAWSTGQVDSPLHF.

Many counts were recorded for this clonotype. This chain uses TRBV19 with TRBJ2-7; 9 positions match TRBD1. With 6 bases clipped from V and 7 bases from J, the junction kept 10 bases outside the gene matches. CDR1 and CDR2 from the germline V gene are LNHDA and SQIVND (reference sequence). This CDR3 comprises 14 residues. The CDR3 reads CASRRTGATGEQYF. DNA of the CDR3: TGTGCCAGTAGGCGGACAGGGGCGACGGGGGAGCAGTACTTC.

In this sample, this clonotype turned up many times. The CDR3 DNA follows: TGTGCCAGCACCCGGAGACTAGCGGGGGCCAACGAGCAGTACTTC. Translating it yields CASTRRLAGANEQYF. This chain links TRBV6-1 with TRBJ2-7, with TRBD2 matching over 12 bases. The CDR3 totals 15 residues. With 7 bases clipped from V and 5 bases from J, the junction kept 9 bases outside the gene matches. Per the germline V gene, CDR1 is MNHNS and CDR2 is SASEGT.

This chain links TRBV12-3 or TRBV12-4 with TRBJ2-1; D call uncertain. Trimming cost V 3 bases and J 5 bases, with 11 bases left between them. The CDR3 is made up of 14 amino acids. CDR3 protein: CASSFGKRDNEQFF. The CDR3 DNA follows: TGTGCCAGCAGTTTCGGAAAAAGAGACAATGAGCAGTTCTTC.

The J gene is TRBJ2-1, the V gene TRBV24-1; D call uncertain. The CDR3 runs to 12 residues. Germline CDR1 reads KGHDR; CDR2 reads SFDVKD. Deletions cut 10 bases from V and 1 base from J, with 7 bases between. CDR3 in DNA: TGTGCCACGGCGTGGTCCTACAATGAGCAGTTCTTC. This sequence encodes CATAWSYNEQFF.

With respect to this clonotype: This may come from a read error, since a much larger clone is one base off. J is TRBJ2-7 and V is TRBV13; 7 positions match TRBD2. V shed 3 bases and J 2 bases; nucleotides not matched to a gene: 10. This CDR3 spans 16 amino acids. CDR1 and CDR2 from the germline V gene are PRHDT and FYEKMQ (reference sequence). CDR3 residues: CASSLRGGGIPYEQYF. The CDR3 DNA sequence: TGTGCCAGCAGCTTGCGTGGGGGAGGGATTCCCTACGAGCAGTACTTC.

This clonotype was seen only a few times. The genes are TRBV5-4 and TRBJ1-1; no definite D call. Per the germline V gene, CDR1 is SGHNT and CDR2 is YYREEE (reference sequence). V lost 10 bases and J 0 bases, leaving 13 bases between the germline ends. The CDR3 extends over 13 amino acids. The CDR3 protein is CAGQLGMNTEAFF. In DNA form, the CDR3 reads TGTGCCGGGCAGTTAGGGATGAACACTGAAGCTTTCTTT. Drawing the rest from reference TRBV5-4 and TRBJ1-1, the complete variable domain is ETGVTQSPTHLIKTRGQQVTLRCSSQSGHNTVSWYQQALGQGPQFIFQYYREEENGRGNFPPRFSGLQFPNYSSELNVNALELDDSALYLCAGQLGMNTEAFFGQGTRLTVV.